The rows below give T cell receptor beta chains drawn from one sample of a study of blood T cells in healthy people across ages. Via MiXCR, TCRdb re-called the 5' RACE reads, giving one row per CDR3 protein. The data hold approximately 850,000 distinct CDR3 sequences, with around two fifths observed a single time. Sequenced sample: blood. The receptors stem from a man between 60 and 75 years old in good health. The CDR3 runs from the conserved cysteine through the conserved F or W. The order of the fields is J gene, D gene, V gene, clone size, CDR3 DNA, CDR3 protein. The D gene is left open where the match is weak. Rows may omit the clone size; those that give it use once, few, many or a size class.

J: TRBJ2-7; D: .; V: TRBV27; size: few; DNA: TGTGCCAGCAGTCCGCACCCCTGGTTCGACGAGCAGTACTTC; CDR3: CASSPHPWFDEQYF
J: TRBJ2-3; D: .; V: TRBV7-2; size: many; DNA: TGTGCCAGCAGTAAACATAGCACAGATACGCAGTATTTT; CDR3: CASSKHSTDTQYF
J: TRBJ2-5; D: TRBD1; V: TRBV2; size: .; DNA: TGTGCCAGCAGATCGGACAGGGGGAAGACCCAGTACTTC; CDR3: CASRSDRGKTQYF
J: TRBJ2-1; D: TRBD2; V: TRBV4-3; size: .; DNA: TGCGCCAGCAGCCAGAAGTTGCGGGGGGGCCATAATGAGCAGTTCTTC; CDR3: CASSQKLRGGHNEQFF
J: TRBJ2-2; D: TRBD1; V: TRBV7-2; size: .; DNA: TGTGCCAGCAGCTTAGTGGGGACAGAGCCCACCGGGGAGCTGTTTTTT; CDR3: CASSLVGTEPTGELFF
J: TRBJ2-1; D: TRBD1; V: TRBV2; size: few; DNA: TGTGCCAGCAGTGATGGGTCAGGGGGCTTGGATGAGCAGTTCTTC; CDR3: CASSDGSGGLDEQFF
J: TRBJ1-5; D: .; V: TRBV9; size: .; DNA: TGTGCCAGCAGCGGCACACCCGCCAACTGGCCCCAGCATTTT; CDR3: CASSGTPANWPQHF
J: TRBJ2-1; D: TRBD2; V: TRBV9; size: .; DNA: TGTGCCAGCAGCAAGGGACTAGCCCACAATGAGCAGTTCTTC; CDR3: CASSKGLAHNEQFF
J: TRBJ2-5; D: .; V: TRBV6-6; size: few; DNA: TGTGCCAGCAGTTATTTCGGGGGTCAAGAGACCCAGTACTTC; CDR3: CASSYFGGQETQYF
J: TRBJ1-5; D: TRBD1; V: TRBV18; size: .; DNA: TGTGCCAGCTCACCTCAGACAGGGGGCAATCAGCCCCAGCATTTT; CDR3: CASSPQTGGNQPQHF
J: TRBJ1-1; D: .; V: TRBV5-5; size: few; DNA: TGTGCCAGCAGGATTGACAGACCATTTGAAGCTTTCTTT; CDR3: CASRIDRPFEAFF
J: TRBJ2-1; D: TRBD2; V: TRBV20-1; size: .; DNA: TGCAGTGCTCAGGGACTATACAATGAGCAGTTCTTC; CDR3: CSAQGLYNEQFF
J: TRBJ2-5; D: TRBD2; V: TRBV7-9; size: .; DNA: TGTGCCAGCAGCTTAGGGGAGGGATATCAAGAGACCCAGTACTTC; CDR3: CASSLGEGYQETQYF
J: TRBJ2-3; D: .; V: TRBV7-9; size: .; DNA: TGTGCCAGCAGCCCTACGGTTCCCACAGATACGCAGTATTTT; CDR3: CASSPTVPTDTQYF
J: TRBJ2-7; D: TRBD2; V: TRBV10-2; size: few; DNA: TGCGCCAGCAAGGCGGGGGGCGACGAGCAGTACTTC; CDR3: CASKAGGDEQYF
J: TRBJ2-1; D: .; V: TRBV2; size: .; DNA: TGTGCCAGTCGTTACAAAGACTACAATGAGCAGTTCTTC; CDR3: CASRYKDYNEQFF
J: TRBJ2-3; D: TRBD2; V: TRBV5-6; size: once; DNA: TGTGCCAGCAGCCCAACTAGCGCTTCTAGCACAGAGACGCAGTATTTT; CDR3: CASSPTSASSTETQYF
J: TRBJ2-7; D: .; V: TRBV12-3/TRBV12-4; size: .; DNA: TGTGCCAGCAGTGGACGGAGCTGGACCTACGAGCAGTACTTC; CDR3: CASSGRSWTYEQYF
J: TRBJ2-1; D: .; V: TRBV20-1; size: .; DNA: TGCAGTGCTAGAGATGGAAGGGTCCTGGGGTTCTTC; CDR3: CSARDGRVLGFF
J: TRBJ1-4; D: TRBD1; V: TRBV11-1; size: once; DNA: TGTGCCAGCAGCCCCGGGACAGTTGGCTCATCGTGGGAAAAACTGTTTTTT; CDR3: CASSPGTVGSSWEKLFF
J: TRBJ1-1; D: TRBD1; V: TRBV6-2/TRBV6-3; size: .; DNA: TGTGCCAGCAGAAGCGACAGGGGCGAACAGTGGTTCAAGACTGAAGCTTTCTTT; CDR3: CASRSDRGEQWFKTEAFF
J: TRBJ1-2; D: TRBD1; V: TRBV15; size: few; DNA: TGTGCCACCAGCAGAGGTCGACAGGGCTCTAACTATGGCTACACCTTC; CDR3: CATSRGRQGSNYGYTF
J: TRBJ2-1; D: TRBD2; V: TRBV2; size: .; DNA: TGTGCCAGCATTGGACTAGCGGGGGTCTACAATGAGCAGTTCTTC; CDR3: CASIGLAGVYNEQFF
J: TRBJ1-4; D: .; V: TRBV20-1; size: .; DNA: TGCAGTGCCCGCGAGTCCAGGGAAAAACTGTTTTTT; CDR3: CSARESREKLFF
J: TRBJ2-5; D: .; V: TRBV6-2/TRBV6-3; size: .; DNA: TGTGCCAGCAGTTCCGTTGGGGTGGGGCAAGAGACCCAGTACTTC; CDR3: CASSSVGVGQETQYF
J: TRBJ2-7; D: TRBD1; V: TRBV5-1; size: many; DNA: TGCGCCAGCAGACGACAGGGGGCCTACGAGCAGTACTTC; CDR3: CASRRQGAYEQYF
J: TRBJ2-5; D: .; V: TRBV2; size: once; DNA: TGTGCCAGCAGGAGACAGATTCAAGAGACCCAGTACTTC; CDR3: CASRRQIQETQYF
J: TRBJ1-2; D: .; V: TRBV28; size: .; DNA: TGTGCCAGCAGTTCCGGACAGAGCTATGGCTACACCTTC; CDR3: CASSSGQSYGYTF
J: TRBJ2-7; D: .; V: TRBV2; size: few; DNA: TGTGCCAGTGTTACGAGGGGGTCCTACGAGCAGTACTTC; CDR3: CASVTRGSYEQYF
J: TRBJ2-1; D: TRBD1; V: TRBV6-2/TRBV6-3; size: .; DNA: TGTGCCAGCAGTTACGAGGGACAGAGATACAATGAGCAGTTCTTC; CDR3: CASSYEGQRYNEQFF
J: TRBJ2-2; D: .; V: TRBV12-3/TRBV12-4; size: .; DNA: TGTGTCAGCACCCTAGGAGGCACCCCAATCACCGGGGAGCTGTTTTTT; CDR3: CVSTLGGTPITGELFF
J: TRBJ2-3; D: .; V: TRBV27; size: few; DNA: TGTGCCAGCCGGAAGCTCAGGAGTTCCACAGATACGCAGTATTTT; CDR3: CASRKLRSSTDTQYF
J: TRBJ2-3; D: TRBD1; V: TRBV7-9; size: .; DNA: TGTGCCAGCAGTCCGGGACAGGGGATGGATACGCAGTATTTT; CDR3: CASSPGQGMDTQYF
J: TRBJ1-6; D: TRBD1; V: TRBV4-3; size: .; DNA: TGCGCCAGCAGCCAAGATGCCACAGGGGGCGCGGGATCACCCCTCCACTTT; CDR3: CASSQDATGGAGSPLHF
J: TRBJ1-1; D: .; V: TRBV11-2; size: .; DNA: TGTGCCAGCAGCTTAGTTGCAGCGCAGGGGCCGGCTTTCTTT; CDR3: CASSLVAAQGPAFF
J: TRBJ2-3; D: TRBD1; V: TRBV7-2; size: once; DNA: TGTGCCAGCAGGGGGACAGCCCTTTTCACAGATGCGCAGTATTTT; CDR3: CASRGTALFTDAQYF
J: TRBJ2-7; D: TRBD1; V: TRBV6-2/TRBV6-3; size: .; DNA: TGTGCCAGCAGTAACCCTTCCAGGGGGCCCTACGAGCAGTACTTC; CDR3: CASSNPSRGPYEQYF
J: TRBJ1-5; D: .; V: TRBV12-3/TRBV12-4; size: .; DNA: TGTGCCAGCAGTTTGGGCCAGAAGAGCAATCAGCCCCAGCATTTT; CDR3: CASSLGQKSNQPQHF
J: TRBJ1-2; D: .; V: TRBV7-8; size: .; DNA: TGTGCCAGCAGCTGGTCCGACAGCGGGAACTATGGCTACACCTTC; CDR3: CASSWSDSGNYGYTF
J: TRBJ2-7; D: .; V: TRBV6-2/TRBV6-3; size: .; DNA: TGTGCCAGCAGCTCGATCGGGACCGTTAGCTCCTACGAGCAGTACTTC; CDR3: CASSSIGTVSSYEQYF
J: TRBJ2-2; D: .; V: TRBV9; size: few; DNA: TGTGCCAGCAGCAGTGGGGGAATGGCCACCGGGGAGCTGTTTTTT; CDR3: CASSSGGMATGELFF
J: TRBJ1-3; D: .; V: TRBV10-1; size: .; DNA: TGCGCCAGCAGTGAGAACCGGCACCCGCGCGCAGTATCTGGAAACACCATATATTTT; CDR3: CASSENRHPRAVSGNTIYF
J: TRBJ2-7; D: .; V: TRBV6-5; size: few; DNA: TGTGCCAGCAGTCCGAGCGAACTCTATAACGAGCAGTACTTC; CDR3: CASSPSELYNEQYF
J: TRBJ1-6; D: .; V: TRBV7-2; size: .; DNA: TGTGCCAGCCGAGGACGGTCGGGCTATAATTCACCCCTCCACTTT; CDR3: CASRGRSGYNSPLHF
J: TRBJ2-1; D: .; V: TRBV20-1; size: .; DNA: TGCAGTGCTATAGCAGAGGCAACGTACAATGAGCAGTTCTTC; CDR3: CSAIAEATYNEQFF
J: TRBJ2-1; D: TRBD2; V: TRBV4-3; size: .; DNA: TGCGCCAGCAGCCTCGGGACTAGTACCTATGAGCAGTTCTTC; CDR3: CASSLGTSTYEQFF
J: TRBJ1-5; D: .; V: TRBV24-1; size: once; DNA: TGTGCCACCAGTGAGGTTCCCGGGAATCAGCCCCAGCATTTT; CDR3: CATSEVPGNQPQHF
J: TRBJ2-4; D: TRBD1; V: TRBV12-3/TRBV12-4; size: .; DNA: TGTGCCAGCAGCCCCGGACAGGGGGCTTTGTCCAAAAACATTCAGTACTTC; CDR3: CASSPGQGALSKNIQYF
J: TRBJ2-5; D: TRBD1; V: TRBV20-1; size: few; DNA: TGCAGTGCAAGACAGGGGCAGGGGTCGGAGACCCAGTACTTC; CDR3: CSARQGQGSETQYF
J: TRBJ2-7; D: TRBD1; V: TRBV24-1; size: .; DNA: TGTGCCACCAGTGACCGGGGGACAGGGGGCTACGAGCAGTACTTC; CDR3: CATSDRGTGGYEQYF
J: TRBJ1-1; D: .; V: TRBV6-4; size: .; DNA: TGTGCCAGCAGTGACCCGGGTCCGGGTCGTGGCCATGAGAGGACTGAAGCTTTCTTT; CDR3: CASSDPGPGRGHERTEAFF
J: TRBJ1-2; D: TRBD1; V: TRBV30; size: few; DNA: TGTGCCTGGCAGAGGGGACAGGGCTATGGCTACACCTTC; CDR3: CAWQRGQGYGYTF
J: TRBJ2-1; D: .; V: TRBV11-1; size: .; DNA: TGTGCCAGCAGCCCGCTAGACAGGAGCTCCTACGATGAGCAGTTCTTC; CDR3: CASSPLDRSSYDEQFF
J: TRBJ2-3; D: .; V: TRBV5-6; size: .; DNA: TGTGCCAGCAGCTTCCTGACCCGGGACACTAGCACAGATACGCAGTATTTT; CDR3: CASSFLTRDTSTDTQYF